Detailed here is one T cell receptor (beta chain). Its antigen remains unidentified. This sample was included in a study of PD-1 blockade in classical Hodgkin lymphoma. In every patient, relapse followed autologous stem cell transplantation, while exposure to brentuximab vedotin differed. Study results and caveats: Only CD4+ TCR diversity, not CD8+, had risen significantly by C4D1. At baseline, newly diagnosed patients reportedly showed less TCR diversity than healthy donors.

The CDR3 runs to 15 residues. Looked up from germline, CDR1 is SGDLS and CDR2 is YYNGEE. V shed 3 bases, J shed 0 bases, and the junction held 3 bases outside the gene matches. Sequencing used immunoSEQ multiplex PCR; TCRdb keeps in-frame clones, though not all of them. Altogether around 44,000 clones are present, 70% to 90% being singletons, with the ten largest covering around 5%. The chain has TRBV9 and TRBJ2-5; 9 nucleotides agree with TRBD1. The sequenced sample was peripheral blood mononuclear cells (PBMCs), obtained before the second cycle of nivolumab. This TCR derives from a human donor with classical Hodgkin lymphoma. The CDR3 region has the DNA TGTGCCAGCAGCGGCGGGACAGGGAACCAAGAGACCCAGTACTTC. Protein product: CASSGGTGNQETQYF.